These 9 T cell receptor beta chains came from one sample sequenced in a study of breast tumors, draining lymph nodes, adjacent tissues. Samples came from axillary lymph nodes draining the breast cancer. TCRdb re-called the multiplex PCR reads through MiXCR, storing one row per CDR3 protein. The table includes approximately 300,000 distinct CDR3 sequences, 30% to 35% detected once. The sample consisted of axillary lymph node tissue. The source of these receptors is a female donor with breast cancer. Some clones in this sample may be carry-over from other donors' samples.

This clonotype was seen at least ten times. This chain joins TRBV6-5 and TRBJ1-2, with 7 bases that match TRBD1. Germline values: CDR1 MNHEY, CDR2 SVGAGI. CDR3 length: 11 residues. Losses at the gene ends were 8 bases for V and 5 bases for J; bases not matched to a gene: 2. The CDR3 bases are TGTGCCAGCCAGGGGGATTATGGCTACACCTTC. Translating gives CASQGDYGYTF.

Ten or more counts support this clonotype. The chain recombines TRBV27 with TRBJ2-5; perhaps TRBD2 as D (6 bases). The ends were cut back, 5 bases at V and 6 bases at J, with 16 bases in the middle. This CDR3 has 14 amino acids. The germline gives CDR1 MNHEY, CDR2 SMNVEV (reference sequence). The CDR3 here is CASSQRGTLQTQYF. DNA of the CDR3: TGTGCCAGCAGTCAAAGAGGGACTCTCCAGACCCAGTACTTC.

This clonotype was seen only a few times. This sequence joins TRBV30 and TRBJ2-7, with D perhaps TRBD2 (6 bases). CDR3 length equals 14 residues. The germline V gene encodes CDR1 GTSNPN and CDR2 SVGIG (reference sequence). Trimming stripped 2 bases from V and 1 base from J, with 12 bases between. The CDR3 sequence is CAWSLGSGSYEQYF. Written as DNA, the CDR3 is TGTGCCTGGAGTCTCGGGAGTGGTTCCTACGAGCAGTACTTC.

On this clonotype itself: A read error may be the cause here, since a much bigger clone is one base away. The CDR3 DNA is TGCGCCAGCAGTATTTCTCTTTGCGAGCAGTACTTC. Translation gives CASSISLCEQYF. The chain combines TRBV5-1 with TRBJ2-7; D is uncertain. The CDR3 runs to 12 residues. Germline V gene data show CDR1 as SGHRS and CDR2 as YFSETQ. V was pared by 5 bases and J by 6 bases, with 12 bases between.

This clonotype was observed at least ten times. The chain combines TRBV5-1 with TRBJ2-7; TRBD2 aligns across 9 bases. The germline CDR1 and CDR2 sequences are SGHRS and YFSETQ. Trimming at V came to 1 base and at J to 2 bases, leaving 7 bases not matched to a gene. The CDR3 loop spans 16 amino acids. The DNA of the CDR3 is TGCGCCAGCAGCTTGAAAGTGGCGGGAGGGGCCTACGAGCAGTACTTC. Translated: CASSLKVAGGAYEQYF.

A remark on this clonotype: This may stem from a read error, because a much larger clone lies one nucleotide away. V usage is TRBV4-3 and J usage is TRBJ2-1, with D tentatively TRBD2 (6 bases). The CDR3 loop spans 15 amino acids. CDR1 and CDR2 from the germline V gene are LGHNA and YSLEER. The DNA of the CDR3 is TGCGCCGGCAGCCAAGAGCGGGCTTACCTGGATGAGCAGTTCTTC. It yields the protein CAGSQERAYLDEQFF.

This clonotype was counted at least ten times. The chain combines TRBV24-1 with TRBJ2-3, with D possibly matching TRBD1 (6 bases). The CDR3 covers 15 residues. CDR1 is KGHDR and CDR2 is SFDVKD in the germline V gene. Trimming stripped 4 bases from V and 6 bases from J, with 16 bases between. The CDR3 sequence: CATSEGTGFTDTQYF. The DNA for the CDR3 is TGTGCCACCAGTGAAGGAACAGGGTTTACGGATACGCAGTATTTT.

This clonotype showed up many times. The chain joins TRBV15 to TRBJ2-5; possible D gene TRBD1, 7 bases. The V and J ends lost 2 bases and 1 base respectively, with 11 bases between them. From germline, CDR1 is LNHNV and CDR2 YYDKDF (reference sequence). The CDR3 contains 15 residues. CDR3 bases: TGTGCCACCAGCAGACCCAGGGGGGTCCAAGAGACCCAGTACTTC. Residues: CATSRPRGVQETQYF.

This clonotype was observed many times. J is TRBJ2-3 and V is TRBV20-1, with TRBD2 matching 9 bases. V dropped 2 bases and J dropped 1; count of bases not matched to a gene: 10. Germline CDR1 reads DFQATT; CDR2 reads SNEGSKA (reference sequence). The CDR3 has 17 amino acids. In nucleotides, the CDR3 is TGCAGTGCTAGATCTAGCGGGATAGGGGGGGGCACAGATACGCAGTATTTT. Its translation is CSARSSGIGGGTDTQYF.